The sequence of this T cell receptor (beta chain) was determined in a study of blood T cell repertoires in COVID-19. Study-level information: The United States, Italy and Spain were the sources of the acute and convalescent COVID-19 samples.

Recruitment covered roughly 22 US areas and drew participants whose ages spanned roughly 18 to 100 years. Cohorts were assigned according to the clinical history that participants reported. The ends were cut back, 1 base at V and 6 bases at J, with 4 bases in the middle. This CDR3 region has 11 residues. Germline-derived CDR1 and CDR2 are LNHDA and SQIVND (reference sequence). Authors' processing steps: Nucleated cell counts were estimated from reference gene primer amplification. Measured with immunoSEQ multiplex PCR; TCRdb has only the in-frame clones, and not every one. V and J calls and clone size are as listed in that table; D and trimming were resolved from the DNA. Of over 250,000 clones detected, 70% to 90% appear once; the ten largest clones hold approximately 1%.

This receptor was taken from a woman in her 30s who had recovered from COVID-19. The sequenced sample consisted of PBMCs or T cells enriched from blood (not recorded which). The V gene is TRBV19, the J gene TRBJ2-7; D remains ambiguous. CDR3 sequence reads: CASSIGAEQYF. In DNA, the CDR3 is TGTGCCAGTAGTATAGGGGCCGAGCAGTACTTC. The full variable domain, in which reference TRBV19 and TRBJ2-7 provide the parts outside the CDR3, is DGGITQSPKYLFRKEGQNVTLSCEQNLNHDAMYWYRQDPGQGLRLIYYSQIVNDFQKGDIAEGYSVSREKKESFPLTVTSAQKNPTAFYLCASSIGAEQYFGPGTRLTVT.